This is a list of T cell receptor beta chains from one sample in a study of identical twins. MiXCR, run by TCRdb on the 5' RACE reads, gives a single entry per CDR3 protein. The sample consists of fewer than 350,000 distinct CDR3 sequences, about 8% of them appearing once. These records were also assigned to another study, of yellow fever vaccine responses in identical twins.

Sequenced: memory (CD45RO+) T cells sorted from blood. These receptor sequences come from a woman under 30 in good health. The CDR3 runs from the conserved cysteine through the conserved F or W. D genes are given only for firm matches. Clone size is shown for a subset of rows, as once, few, many or a class of expanded clone.

j_gene | abundance | d_gene | v_gene | CDR3nt | CDR3aa
TRBJ1-2 | few | TRBD1 | TRBV29-1 | TGCAGCGTTGAAGAAGACAGGGGGCATTTTGGCTACACCTTC | CSVEEDRGHFGYTF
TRBJ1-4 | few | - | TRBV11-2 | TGTGCCAGCAGCGAATTTGGACCAAGACTCCTTGCAACTAATGAAAAACTGTTTTTT | CASSEFGPRLLATNEKLFF
TRBJ2-6 | - | - | TRBV5-8 | TGTGCCAGCAGCTTCGTCTACGAGGGATCTGGGGCCAACGTCCTGACTTTC | CASSFVYEGSGANVLTF
TRBJ1-1 | few | - | TRBV5-1 | TGCGCCAGCAGAACCAGGATGAACACTGAAGTTTTCTTT | CASRTRMNTEVFF
TRBJ2-7 | many | - | TRBV7-6 | TGTGCCAGCAGCTTAGATGGCCCCCAATACGAGCAGTACTTC | CASSLDGPQYEQYF
TRBJ2-1 | many | TRBD2 | TRBV5-4 | TGTGCCAGCAGCTTGGGGGGACTAGAGGGCATTGAGCAGTTCTTC | CASSLGGLEGIEQFF
TRBJ2-7 | many | - | TRBV12-3/TRBV12-4 | TGTGCCAGCAGCCGCGGACAGTACTACGAGCAGTACTTC | CASSRGQYYEQYF
TRBJ2-1 | - | TRBD2 | TRBV2 | TGTGCCAGCAGGACTAGCGGGAGGCTCTACAATGAGCAGTTCTTC | CASRTSGRLYNEQFF
TRBJ2-1 | few | TRBD1 | TRBV6-1 | TGTGCCAGCAGTGAACTGACAGGGGCCCCCTACAATGAGCAGTTCTTC | CASSELTGAPYNEQFF
TRBJ2-5 | - | TRBD2 | TRBV6-1 | TGTGCCAGCAGTGTAAGGACTAGCGGGAGTGGGATCGAGACCCAGTACTTC | CASSVRTSGSGIETQYF
TRBJ1-6 | many | - | TRBV14 | TGTGCCAGCAGCCATAGGGCAGGGGACTCACCCCTCCACTTT | CASSHRAGDSPLHF
TRBJ2-1 | few | TRBD1 | TRBV3-1 | TGTGCCAGCGCCAGGGGGATAAGGGGTGAGCAGTTCTTC | CASARGIRGEQFF
TRBJ2-1 | many | - | TRBV6-1 | TGTGCCAGCAGCGCAGAGGTACAGGGAGTTGAGCAGTTCTTC | CASSAEVQGVEQFF
TRBJ2-1 | many | - | TRBV7-8 | TGTGCCAGCAGCCTCCCCTTGGGTTCCTACAATGAGCAGTTCTTC | CASSLPLGSYNEQFF
TRBJ2-3 | few | TRBD2 | TRBV7-2 | TGTGCCAGCAGCTTCCGACTAGCGGGGGGGGGTCCAGATACGCAGTATTTT | CASSFRLAGGGPDTQYF
TRBJ2-3 | many | TRBD2 | TRBV7-3 | TGTGCCAGCAGCTTAACGGGGGGCCTAGGCGGGAGGGCCACAGATACGCAGTATTTT | CASSLTGGLGGRATDTQYF
TRBJ2-3 | few | TRBD1 | TRBV6-4 | TGTGCCAGCAGTGACGGAACAGGGGCAGATACGCAGTATTTT | CASSDGTGADTQYF
TRBJ2-3 | few | - | TRBV20-1 | TGCAGTGCTAGCCTTAGCACCGCGGGAGATACGCAGTATTTT | CSASLSTAGDTQYF
TRBJ1-1 | many | - | TRBV7-8 | TGTGCCAGCAGCTTAAGTCGGGCAAACACTGAAGCTTTCTTT | CASSLSRANTEAFF
TRBJ1-4 | many | - | TRBV4-1 | TGCGCCAGCAGCGCCGGATCCTGGGATGAAAAACTGTTTTTT | CASSAGSWDEKLFF
TRBJ2-1 | - | TRBD2 | TRBV3-1 | TGTGCCAGCAGCCGACCCCGGACTAGCGGCCCCAATGAGCAGTTCTTC | CASSRPRTSGPNEQFF
TRBJ2-2 | - | TRBD2 | TRBV12-3/TRBV12-4 | TGTGCCAGCAGTTTAACTAGCGGGGAGACCGGGGAGCTGTTTTTT | CASSLTSGETGELFF
TRBJ2-1 | many | - | TRBV20-1 | TGCAGTGCTAGTCTCTACAATGAGCAGTTCTTC | CSASLYNEQFF
TRBJ2-5 | - | - | TRBV4-1 | TGCGCCAGCAGCCAAGGGGAGGCAGGCGGGGAGACCCAGTACTTC | CASSQGEAGGETQYF